One and the same sample provided the 18 T cell receptor beta chains below, sequenced in a study of naive and memory T cell subsets. Whole blood, about 2.5 ml, came from adult healthy volunteers. For blood and skin samples, reverse transcription used TCR alpha and beta constant primers. One entry per CDR3 protein, called by TCRdb with MiXCR from the 5' RACE reads. This table has 20,000 to 25,000 distinct CDR3 sequences, about 4.4% appearing once. All receptors derive from a male donor in good health.

V usage is TRBV30 and J usage is TRBJ2-4, with 10 bases that match TRBD2. This CDR3 has 18 amino acids. Germline CDR1 GTSNPN, CDR2 SVGIG (reference sequence). V gave up 5 bases and J gave up 0 bases; unmatched junction bases: 13. This chain's CDR3 is CAWPWSSGRPLAKNIQYF. In DNA, the CDR3 is TGTGCCTGGCCTTGGTCTAGCGGGAGACCTCTAGCCAAAAACATTCAGTACTTC.

This clonotype was recorded many times. The chain links TRBV28 to TRBJ1-5; 7 bases are shared with TRBD1. This CDR3 is built from 16 residues. Per germline, CDR1 MDHEN and CDR2 SYDVKM. Trimming removed 6 bases from V and 6 bases from J; junction bases left unmatched: 14. CDR3 nucleotide sequence: TGTGCCAGCAGAGCCCCTCGACAGGGAGGTCGTCAGCCCCAGCATTTT. Amino acids: CASRAPRQGGRQPQHF.

This clonotype occurred many times. CDR3 coding DNA: TGTGCCAGCTCACCGCAGGGAGCTGGTGAGCAGTTCTTC. Protein sequence: CASSPQGAGEQFF. This rearrangement joins TRBV18 to TRBJ2-1; D is tentatively TRBD1 or TRBD2 (5 bases each). Germline V gene sequence: CDR1 KGHSH, CDR2 LQKENI. This CDR3 has 13 residues. The V gene lost 3 bases and the J gene lost 9 bases, with 12 bases spanning the gap. Supplemented by reference TRBV18 and TRBJ2-1, the full variable domain reads NAGVMQNPRHLVRRRGQEARLRCSPMKGHSHVYWYRQLPEEGLKFMVYLQKENIIDESGMPKERFSAEFPKEGPSILRIQQVVRGDSAAYFCASSPQGAGEQFFGPGTRLTVL.

There are many counts of this clonotype. V gene TRBV6-6 combines with J gene TRBJ2-5; 7 bases fit TRBD1. The germline V gene has CDR1 MNHNY and CDR2 SVGAGI (reference sequence). V lost 4 bases and J lost 2; bases outside the gene matches: 4. The CDR3 runs 14 residues. The CDR3 coding sequence is TGTGCCAGCAGTTCCGGGACAGAACAAGAGACCCAGTACTTC. This codes for CASSSGTEQETQYF.

Concerning this clonotype: One base away lies a much larger clone, so this may be a sequencing read error. This chain joins TRBV6-5 and TRBJ2-2, with D hard to call. V was clipped by 4 bases and J by 1 base, with 10 bases between them. Germline values: CDR1 MNHEY, CDR2 SVGAGI. The CDR3 is made up of 15 amino acids. The CDR3 DNA sequence: TGTGCCAGCAGTTTATTACACCTGAACACCGGGGAGCTGTTTTTT. Its translation is CASSLLHLNTGELFF.

This clonotype was detected many times. The chain links TRBV15 to TRBJ2-1, with 8 bases aligning to TRBD2. The CDR3 runs 16 residues. The V segment lost 6 bases and the J segment 0 bases; nucleotides outside the gene matches: 7. Germline V gene data show CDR1 as LNHNV and CDR2 as YYDKDF (reference sequence). CDR3 in amino acids: CATSRAGGNSYNEQFF. As DNA, the CDR3 is TGTGCCACCAGTCGGGCGGGAGGTAACTCCTACAATGAGCAGTTCTTC.

This clonotype showed up just a few times. This chain links TRBV7-2 with TRBJ1-1, with D unresolved. The CDR3 spans 14 residues. The germline CDR1 and CDR2 sequences are SGHTA and FQGNSA. V was cut by 5 bases and J by 1 base, with 11 bases left in between. CDR3 region: CASSDGLGNTEAFF. In DNA, the CDR3 is TGTGCCAGCAGCGATGGACTGGGGAACACTGAAGCTTTCTTT.

This clonotype was observed many times. The V and J genes are TRBV10-3 and TRBJ2-3, with 10 bases aligning to TRBD2. V trimming: 7 bases; J trimming: 2 bases; junction bases outside the gene matches: 6. The CDR3 covers 15 residues. Germline-derived CDR1 and CDR2 are ENHRY and SYGVKD. CDR3 amino acids: CAIKNGLADTDTQYF. The DNA for the CDR3 is TGTGCCATCAAAAACGGACTAGCGGACACAGATACGCAGTATTTT.

Many counts were recorded for this clonotype. V is TRBV12-3 or TRBV12-4 and J is TRBJ1-5, with D perhaps matching TRBD1 (5 bases). Trimming removed 6 bases from V and 6 bases from J, with 12 bases in between. This CDR3 region has 13 residues. The CDR3 protein is CASSLGGGQPQHF. The CDR3 DNA is TGTGCCAGCAGCCTTGGGGGTGGTCAGCCCCAGCATTTT.

This clonotype has a count of ten or more. The rearrangement joins TRBV6-5 to TRBJ2-1, with 7 bases lining up with TRBD1. This CDR3 is built from 14 residues. V shed 6 bases and J 6 bases; nucleotides not matched to a gene: 8. CDR1 and CDR2 from the germline V gene are MNHEY and SVGAGI. The DNA of the CDR3 is TGTGCCAGCAGGGGGACAGTGTTTTTCAATGAGCAGTTCTTC. Its protein is CASRGTVFFNEQFF.

The sample holds many counts of this clonotype. The CDR3 loop is CASSLQGLSTDTQYF. The DNA for the CDR3 is TGCGCCAGCAGCTTGCAGGGACTTAGCACAGATACGCAGTATTTT. The chain uses TRBV5-1 and TRBJ2-3; a possible D gene is TRBD2 (6 bases). The CDR3 extends over 15 amino acids. Trimming shortened V by 1 base and J by 0 bases, and 9 bases separated the two germline ends. Germline CDR1 SGHRS, CDR2 YFSETQ.

This clonotype showed up many times. The chain employs TRBV20-1 and TRBJ2-7, with 7 bases matching TRBD2. Trimming took 6 bases from V and 6 from J; bases not matched to a gene: 26. Germline assignment: CDR1 DFQATT and CDR2 SNEGSKA (reference sequence). The CDR3 contains 18 residues. Written as DNA, the CDR3 is TGCAGTGCAACAGCCCCCCTTCAGGGAGGGTTTGCTGTCGGCGAGCAGTACTTC. This gives the protein CSATAPLQGGFAVGEQYF.

The sample holds many counts of this clonotype. DNA for the CDR3: TGTGCCAGCTCACCAAAATTACTAGCGGGTAACCTACTCTCTGGGGCCAACGTCCTGACTTTC. Translating it yields CASSPKLLAGNLLSGANVLTF. J is TRBJ2-6 and V is TRBV18; 9 bases agree with TRBD2. The ends lost 2 bases at V and 0 bases at J; junction bases unmatched: 14. Germline V CDR1 and CDR2: KGHSH, LQKENI. The CDR3 runs 21 residues.

This clonotype was recorded at least ten times. The CDR3 spells CSASAVRGREFYGYTF. As DNA, the CDR3 is TGCAGTGCTAGCGCCGTTCGGGGCAGGGAGTTCTATGGCTACACCTTC. The J gene is TRBJ1-2, the V gene TRBV20-1; TRBD1 is a possible D gene (5 bases). V lost 3 bases and J 4 bases, leaving 21 bases between the germline ends. The germline V gene has CDR1 DFQATT and CDR2 SNEGSKA (reference sequence). This CDR3 comprises 16 residues.

Many counts were recorded for this clonotype. The chain joins TRBV3-1 to TRBJ2-3; no reliable D call. The CDR3 extends over 16 amino acids. Germline CDR1 reads LGHDT; CDR2 reads YNNKEL (reference sequence). V lost 2 bases to trimming and J lost 2 bases, with 14 bases between them. This chain's CDR3 is CASSQKHSPYTDTQYF. The CDR3 DNA reads as TGTGCCAGCAGCCAAAAACACTCCCCCTACACAGATACGCAGTATTTT.

The chain is built from TRBV28 and TRBJ2-3; 14 bases agree with TRBD2. CDR3 length equals 17 residues. Trimming took 5 bases from V and 4 from J; bases not matched to a gene: 8. The germline V gene encodes CDR1 MDHEN and CDR2 SYDVKM. CDR3 nucleotide sequence: TGTGCCAGCAGTCTAACCGGGACTAGCGGGAGTGCAGATACGCAGTATTTT. Translation: CASSLTGTSGSADTQYF.

This clonotype was observed at least ten times. The rearrangement uses TRBV14 and TRBJ2-2, with 7 bases identical to TRBD1. From germline, CDR1 is SGHDN and CDR2 FVKESK. V lost 7 bases and J lost 0; bases outside the gene matches: 5. The CDR3 length is 15 residues. CDR3 in DNA: TGTGCCAGCAAAAGGGACAGAACGAACACCGGGGAGCTGTTTTTT. Protein product: CASKRDRTNTGELFF.

The table lists this clonotype with a few counts. The chain links TRBV29-1 to TRBJ1-2; D may be TRBD1 (5 bases). CDR1 SQVTM and CDR2 ANQGSEA come from the germline V gene. The CDR3 has 13 residues. The ends were cut back, 3 bases at V and 4 bases at J, with 12 bases in the middle. CDR3 residues: CSVDVGGGYGYTF. The CDR3 DNA reads TGCAGCGTTGATGTTGGCGGGGGCTATGGCTACACCTTC.